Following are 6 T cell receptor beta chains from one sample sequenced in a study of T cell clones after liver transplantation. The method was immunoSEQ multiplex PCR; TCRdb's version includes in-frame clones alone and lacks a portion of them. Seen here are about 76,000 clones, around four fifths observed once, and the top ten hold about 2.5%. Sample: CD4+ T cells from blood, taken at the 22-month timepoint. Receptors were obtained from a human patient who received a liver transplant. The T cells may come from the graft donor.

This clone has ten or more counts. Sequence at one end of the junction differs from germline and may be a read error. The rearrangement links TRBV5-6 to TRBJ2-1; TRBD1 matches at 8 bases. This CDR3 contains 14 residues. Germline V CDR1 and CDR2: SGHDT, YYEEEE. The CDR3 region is CASSLGQGYSEQFF. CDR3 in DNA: TGTGCCAGCAGCTTGGGACAGGGGTACAGTGAGCAGTTCTTC.

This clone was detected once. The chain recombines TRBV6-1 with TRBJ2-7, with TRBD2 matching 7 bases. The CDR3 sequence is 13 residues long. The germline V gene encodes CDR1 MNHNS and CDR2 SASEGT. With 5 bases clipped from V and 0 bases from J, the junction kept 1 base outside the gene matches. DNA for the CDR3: TGTGCCAGCAGTAGCGGGGACTCCTACGAGCAGTACTTC. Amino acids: CASSSGDSYEQYF.

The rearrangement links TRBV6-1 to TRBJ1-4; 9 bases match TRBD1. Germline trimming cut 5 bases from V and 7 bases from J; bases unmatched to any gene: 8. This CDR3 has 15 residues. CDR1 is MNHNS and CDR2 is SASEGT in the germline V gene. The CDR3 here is CASSSNRGRSEKLFF. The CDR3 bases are TGTGCCAGCAGTTCAAACAGGGGGCGTTCTGAAAAACTGTTTTTT.

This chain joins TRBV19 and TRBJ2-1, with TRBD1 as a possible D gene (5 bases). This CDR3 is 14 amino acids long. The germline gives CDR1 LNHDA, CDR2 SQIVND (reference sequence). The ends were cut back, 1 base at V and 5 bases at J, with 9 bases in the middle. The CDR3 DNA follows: TGTGCCAGTAGTATAGCGACCAGGGACAATGAGCAGTTCTTC. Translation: CASSIATRDNEQFF.

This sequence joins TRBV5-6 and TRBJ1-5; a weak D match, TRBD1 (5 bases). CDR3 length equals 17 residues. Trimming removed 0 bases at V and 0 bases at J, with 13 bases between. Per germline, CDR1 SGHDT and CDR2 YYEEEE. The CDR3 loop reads CASSLAGLFNSNQPQHF. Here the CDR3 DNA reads TGTGCCAGCAGCTTGGCGGGACTGTTTAATAGCAATCAGCCCCAGCATTTT. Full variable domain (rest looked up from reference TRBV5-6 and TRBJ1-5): DAGVTQSPTHLIKTRGQQVTLRCSPKSGHDTVSWYQQALGQGPQFIFQYYEEEERQRGNFPDRFSGHQFPNYSSELNVNALLLGDSALYLCASSLAGLFNSNQPQHFGDGTRLSIL.

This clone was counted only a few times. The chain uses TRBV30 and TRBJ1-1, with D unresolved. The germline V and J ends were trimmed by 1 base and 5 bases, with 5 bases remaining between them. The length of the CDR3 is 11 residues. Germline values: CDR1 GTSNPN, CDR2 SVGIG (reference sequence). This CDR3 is CAWSAETEAFF. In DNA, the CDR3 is TGTGCCTGGAGTGCCGAAACTGAAGCTTTCTTT.